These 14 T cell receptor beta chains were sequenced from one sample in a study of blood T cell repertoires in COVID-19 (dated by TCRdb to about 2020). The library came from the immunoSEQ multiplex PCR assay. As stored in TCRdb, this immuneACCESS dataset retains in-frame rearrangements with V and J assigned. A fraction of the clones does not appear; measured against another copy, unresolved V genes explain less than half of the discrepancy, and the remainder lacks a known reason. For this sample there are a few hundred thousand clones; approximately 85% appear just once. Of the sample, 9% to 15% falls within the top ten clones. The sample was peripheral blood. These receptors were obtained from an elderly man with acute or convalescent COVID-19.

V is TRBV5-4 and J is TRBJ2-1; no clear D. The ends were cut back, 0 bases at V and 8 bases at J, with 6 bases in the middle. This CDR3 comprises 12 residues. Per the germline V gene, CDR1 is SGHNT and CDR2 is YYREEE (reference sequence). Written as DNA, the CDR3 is TGTGCCAGCAGCTTGGCCCTCGATGAGCAGTTCTTC. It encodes CASSLALDEQFF.

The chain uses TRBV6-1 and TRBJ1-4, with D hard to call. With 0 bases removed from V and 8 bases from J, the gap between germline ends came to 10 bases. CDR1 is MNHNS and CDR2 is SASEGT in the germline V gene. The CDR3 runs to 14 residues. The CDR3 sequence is CASSEAGRGEKLFF. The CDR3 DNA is TGTGCCAGCAGTGAAGCAGGGAGAGGGGAAAAACTGTTTTTT.

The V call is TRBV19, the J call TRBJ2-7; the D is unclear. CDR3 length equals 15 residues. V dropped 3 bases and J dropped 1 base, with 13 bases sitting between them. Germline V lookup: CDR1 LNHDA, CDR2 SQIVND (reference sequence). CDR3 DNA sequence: TGTGCCAGTAGTATCACTCGAGTTCTATCCTACGAGCAGTACTTC. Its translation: CASSITRVLSYEQYF.

The DNA of the CDR3 is TGCGCCAGCAGCTTGGTACCGGGCGGGAGGTCCACAGATACGCAGTATTTT. Protein product: CASSLVPGGRSTDTQYF. V gene TRBV5-1 combines with J gene TRBJ2-3; 8 bases map to TRBD2. Per the germline V gene, CDR1 is SGHRS and CDR2 is YFSETQ. This CDR3 region has 17 residues. The V segment lost 0 bases and the J segment 2 bases; nucleotides outside the gene matches: 8.

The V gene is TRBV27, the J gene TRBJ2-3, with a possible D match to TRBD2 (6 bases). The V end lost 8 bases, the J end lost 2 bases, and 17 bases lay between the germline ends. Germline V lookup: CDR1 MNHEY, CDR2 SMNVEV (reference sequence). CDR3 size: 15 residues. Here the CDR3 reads CASGPMRTITDTQYF. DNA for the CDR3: TGTGCCAGCGGTCCCATGCGGACTATCACAGATACGCAGTATTTT.

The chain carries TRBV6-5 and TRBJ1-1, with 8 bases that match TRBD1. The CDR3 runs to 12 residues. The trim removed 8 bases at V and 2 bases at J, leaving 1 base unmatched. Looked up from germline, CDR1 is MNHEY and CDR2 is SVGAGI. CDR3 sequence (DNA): TGTGCCAGCGGACAGGGCAACACTGAAGCTTTCTTT. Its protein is CASGQGNTEAFF.

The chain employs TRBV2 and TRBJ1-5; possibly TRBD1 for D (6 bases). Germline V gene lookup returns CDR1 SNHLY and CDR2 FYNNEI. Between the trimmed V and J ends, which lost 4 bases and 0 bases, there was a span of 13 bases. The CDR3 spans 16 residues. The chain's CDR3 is CASSGDTLNSNQPQHF. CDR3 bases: TGTGCCAGCAGTGGGGACACACTAAATAGCAATCAGCCCCAGCATTTT. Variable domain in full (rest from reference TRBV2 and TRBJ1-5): EPEVTQTPSHQVTQMGQEVILRCVPISNHLYFYWYRQILGQKVEFLVSFYNNEISEKSEIFDDQFSVERPDGSNFTLKIRSTKLEDSAMYFCASSGDTLNSNQPQHFGDGTRLSIL.

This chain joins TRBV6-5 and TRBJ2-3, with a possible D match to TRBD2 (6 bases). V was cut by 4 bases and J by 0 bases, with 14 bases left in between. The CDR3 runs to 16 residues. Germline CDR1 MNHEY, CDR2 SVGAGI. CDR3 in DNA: TGTGCCAGCAGTTTTCGGACTGGGACTAGCACAGATACGCAGTATTTT. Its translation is CASSFRTGTSTDTQYF.

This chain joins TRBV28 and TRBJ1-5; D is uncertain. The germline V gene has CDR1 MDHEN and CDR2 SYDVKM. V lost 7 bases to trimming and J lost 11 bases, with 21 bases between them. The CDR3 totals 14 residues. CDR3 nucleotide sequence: TGTGCCAGCACCGGGCCCCTAGCAATCAAGACCCAGCATTTT. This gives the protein CASTGPLAIKTQHF.

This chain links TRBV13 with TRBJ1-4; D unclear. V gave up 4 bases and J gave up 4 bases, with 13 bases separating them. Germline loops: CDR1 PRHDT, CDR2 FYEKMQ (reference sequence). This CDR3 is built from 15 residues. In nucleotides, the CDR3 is TGTGCCAGCAGCTCCCGACGGGGTCTTAATGAAAAACTGTTTTTT. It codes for CASSSRRGLNEKLFF.

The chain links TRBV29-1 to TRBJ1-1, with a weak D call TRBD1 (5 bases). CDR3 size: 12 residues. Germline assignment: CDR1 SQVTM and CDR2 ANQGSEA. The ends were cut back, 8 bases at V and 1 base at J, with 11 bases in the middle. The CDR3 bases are TGCAGCCCGGGGGAGGCGAACACTGAAGCTTTCTTT. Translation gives CSPGEANTEAFF.

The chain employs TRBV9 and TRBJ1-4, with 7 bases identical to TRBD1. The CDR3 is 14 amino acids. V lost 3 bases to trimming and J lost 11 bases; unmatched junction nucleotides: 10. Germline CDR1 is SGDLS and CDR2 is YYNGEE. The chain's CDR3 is CASSATGVFKKLFF. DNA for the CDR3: TGTGCCAGCAGCGCAACAGGGGTTTTCAAGAAACTGTTTTTT. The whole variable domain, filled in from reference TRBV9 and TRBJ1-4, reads DSGVTQTPKHLITATGQRVTLRCSPRSGDLSVYWYQQSLDQGLQFLIQYYNGEERAKGNILERFSAQQFPDLHSELNLSSLELGDSALYFCASSATGVFKKLFFGSGTQLSVL.

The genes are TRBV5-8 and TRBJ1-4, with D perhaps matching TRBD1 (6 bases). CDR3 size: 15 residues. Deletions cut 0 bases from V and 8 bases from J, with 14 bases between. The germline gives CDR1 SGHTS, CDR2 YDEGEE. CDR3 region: CASSLGQGQEEKLFF. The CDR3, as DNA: TGTGCCAGCAGCTTGGGGCAGGGGCAGGAGGAAAAACTGTTTTTT.

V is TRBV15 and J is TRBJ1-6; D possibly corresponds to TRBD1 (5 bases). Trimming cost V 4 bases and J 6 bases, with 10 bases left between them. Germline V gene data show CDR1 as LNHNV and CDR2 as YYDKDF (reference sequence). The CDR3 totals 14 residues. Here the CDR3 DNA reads TGTGCCACCAGCATAGGGACTGGTAATTCACCCCTCCACTTT. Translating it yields CATSIGTGNSPLHF.